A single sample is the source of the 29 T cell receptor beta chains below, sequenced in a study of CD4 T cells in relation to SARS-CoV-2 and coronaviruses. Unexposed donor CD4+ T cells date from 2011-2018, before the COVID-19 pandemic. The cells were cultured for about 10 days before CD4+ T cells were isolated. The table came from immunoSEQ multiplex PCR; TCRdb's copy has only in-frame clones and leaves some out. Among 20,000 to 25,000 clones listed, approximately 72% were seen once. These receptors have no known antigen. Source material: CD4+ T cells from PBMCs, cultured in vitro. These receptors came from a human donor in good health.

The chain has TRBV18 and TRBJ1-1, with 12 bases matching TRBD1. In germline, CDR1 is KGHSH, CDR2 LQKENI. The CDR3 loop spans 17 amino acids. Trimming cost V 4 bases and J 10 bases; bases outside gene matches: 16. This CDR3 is CASSLKGPGQGAHAAFF. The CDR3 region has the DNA TGTGCCAGCTCACTGAAAGGCCCGGGACAGGGGGCGCATGCAGCTTTCTTT.

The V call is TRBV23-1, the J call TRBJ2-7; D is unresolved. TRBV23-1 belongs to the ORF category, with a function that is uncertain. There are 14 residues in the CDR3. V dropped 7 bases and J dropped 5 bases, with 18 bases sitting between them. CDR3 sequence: CASKPRCARDEQYF. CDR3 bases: TGCGCCAGCAAACCGCGGTGCGCGAGAGACGAGCAGTACTTC.

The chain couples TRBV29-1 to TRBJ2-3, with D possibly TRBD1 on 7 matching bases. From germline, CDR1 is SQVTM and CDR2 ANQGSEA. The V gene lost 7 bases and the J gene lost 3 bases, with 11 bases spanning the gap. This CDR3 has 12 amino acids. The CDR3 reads CSARGVTDTQYF. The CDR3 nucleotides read TGCAGCGCCAGGGGGGTTACAGATACGCAGTATTTT.

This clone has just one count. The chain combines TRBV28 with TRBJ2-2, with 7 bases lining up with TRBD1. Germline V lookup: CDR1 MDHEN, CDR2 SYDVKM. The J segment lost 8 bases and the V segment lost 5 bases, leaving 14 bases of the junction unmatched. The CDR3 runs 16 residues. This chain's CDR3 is CASSHGTAKGVGELFF. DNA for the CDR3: TGTGCCAGCAGTCACGGGACAGCCAAAGGGGTAGGGGAGCTGTTTTTT.

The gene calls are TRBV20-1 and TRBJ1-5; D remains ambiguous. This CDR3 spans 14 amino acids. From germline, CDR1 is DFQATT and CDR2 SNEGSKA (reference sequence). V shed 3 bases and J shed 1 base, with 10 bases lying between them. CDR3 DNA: TGCAGTGCTAGTCCGGGGTCAAGCAATCAGCCCCAGCATTTT. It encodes CSASPGSSNQPQHF.

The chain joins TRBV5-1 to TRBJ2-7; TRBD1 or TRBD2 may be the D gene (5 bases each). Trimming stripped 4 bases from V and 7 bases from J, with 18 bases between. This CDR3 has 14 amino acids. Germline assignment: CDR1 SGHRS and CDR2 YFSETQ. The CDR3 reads CASSTGDPRREQYF. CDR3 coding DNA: TGCGCCAGCAGCACCGGGGACCCCCGTCGGGAGCAGTACTTC.

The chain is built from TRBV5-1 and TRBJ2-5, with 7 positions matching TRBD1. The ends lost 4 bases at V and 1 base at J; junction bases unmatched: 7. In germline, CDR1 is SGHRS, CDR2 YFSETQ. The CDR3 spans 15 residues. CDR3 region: CASSPKQGIQETQYF. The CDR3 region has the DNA TGCGCCAGCAGCCCGAAACAGGGGATCCAAGAGACCCAGTACTTC. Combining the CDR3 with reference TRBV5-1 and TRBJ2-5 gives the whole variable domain KAGVTQTPRYLIKTRGQQVTLSCSPISGHRSVSWYQQTPGQGLQFLFEYFSETQRNKGNFPGRFSGRQFSNSRSEMNVSTLELGDSALYLCASSPKQGIQETQYFGPGTRLLVL.

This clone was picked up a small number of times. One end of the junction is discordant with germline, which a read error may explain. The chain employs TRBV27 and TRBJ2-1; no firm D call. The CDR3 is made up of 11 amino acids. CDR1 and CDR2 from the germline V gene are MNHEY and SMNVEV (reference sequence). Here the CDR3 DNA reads TGTGCCAGCAGTACTTGGACCCAACTCGTCTTC. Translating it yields CASSTWTQLVF.

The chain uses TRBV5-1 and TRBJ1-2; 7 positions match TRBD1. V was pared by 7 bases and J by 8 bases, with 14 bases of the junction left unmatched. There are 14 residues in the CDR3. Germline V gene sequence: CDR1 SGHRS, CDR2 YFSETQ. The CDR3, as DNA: TGCGCCAGCTCCAGGGGGGGGGTTTCGGAGGGCTACACCTTC. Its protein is CASSRGGVSEGYTF.

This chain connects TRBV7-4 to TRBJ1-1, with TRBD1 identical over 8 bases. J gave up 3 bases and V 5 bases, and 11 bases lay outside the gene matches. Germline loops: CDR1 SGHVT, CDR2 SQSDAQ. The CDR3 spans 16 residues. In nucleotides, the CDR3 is TGTGCCAGCAGCCGACCGGCAGGGGGCTGGTACACTGAAGCTTTCTTT. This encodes CASSRPAGGWYTEAFF.

This CDR3 is CASSQEPRQGKAFF. The CDR3 region has the DNA TGTGCCAGCAGCCAAGAGCCCCGACAGGGGAAAGCTTTCTTT. V is TRBV3-1 (or the pseudogene TRBV3-2) and J is TRBJ1-1, with TRBD1 matching over 8 bases. The V and J ends lost 0 bases and 9 bases, in that order; junction bases with no gene match: 6. CDR1 is LGHDT, CDR2 YNNKEL, per germline (reference sequence). CDR3 length: 14 amino acids.

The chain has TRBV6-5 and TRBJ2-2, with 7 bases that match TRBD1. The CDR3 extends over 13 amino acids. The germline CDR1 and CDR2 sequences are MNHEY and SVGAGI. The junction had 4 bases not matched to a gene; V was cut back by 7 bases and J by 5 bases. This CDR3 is CASTTGDTGELFF. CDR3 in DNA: TGTGCCAGCACTACAGGGGATACCGGGGAGCTGTTTTTT.

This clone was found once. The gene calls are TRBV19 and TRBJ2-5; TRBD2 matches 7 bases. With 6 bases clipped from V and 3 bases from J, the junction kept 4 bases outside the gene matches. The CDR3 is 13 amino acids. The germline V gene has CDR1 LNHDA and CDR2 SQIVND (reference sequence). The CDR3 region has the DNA TGTGCCAGTAGACGGACTAGAGAAGAGACCCAGTACTTC. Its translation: CASRRTREETQYF.

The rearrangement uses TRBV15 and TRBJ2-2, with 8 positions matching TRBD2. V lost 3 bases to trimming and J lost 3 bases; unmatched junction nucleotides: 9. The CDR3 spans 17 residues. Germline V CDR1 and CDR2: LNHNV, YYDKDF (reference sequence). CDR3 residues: CATSRPPTSADTGELFF. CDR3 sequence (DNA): TGTGCCACCAGCAGGCCTCCGACTAGCGCGGACACCGGGGAGCTGTTTTTT. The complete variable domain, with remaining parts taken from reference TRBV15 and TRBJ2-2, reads DAMVIQNPRYQVTQFGKPVTLSCSQTLNHNVMYWYQQKSSQAPKLLFHYYDKDFNNEADTPDNFQSRRPNTSFCFLDIRSPGLGDTAMYLCATSRPPTSADTGELFFGEGSRLTVL.

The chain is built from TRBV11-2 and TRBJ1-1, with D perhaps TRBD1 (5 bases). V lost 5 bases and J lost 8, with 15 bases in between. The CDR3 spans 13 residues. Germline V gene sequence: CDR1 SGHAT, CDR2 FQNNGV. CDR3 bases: TGTGCCAGCAGCGCCAGGGTGGATGGGGAAGCTTTCTTT. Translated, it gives CASSARVDGEAFF.

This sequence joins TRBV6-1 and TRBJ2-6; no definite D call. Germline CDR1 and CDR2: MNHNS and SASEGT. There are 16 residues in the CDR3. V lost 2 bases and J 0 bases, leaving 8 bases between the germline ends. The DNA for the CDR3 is TGTGCCAGCAGTGAAATTGGGCTCTCTGGGGCCAACGTCCTGACTTTC. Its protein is CASSEIGLSGANVLTF.

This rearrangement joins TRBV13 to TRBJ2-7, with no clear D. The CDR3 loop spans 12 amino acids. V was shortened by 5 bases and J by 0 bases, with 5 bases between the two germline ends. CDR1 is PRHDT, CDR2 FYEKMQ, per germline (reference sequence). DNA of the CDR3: TGTGCCAGCAGCGCACGCTCCTACGAGCAGTACTTC. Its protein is CASSARSYEQYF.

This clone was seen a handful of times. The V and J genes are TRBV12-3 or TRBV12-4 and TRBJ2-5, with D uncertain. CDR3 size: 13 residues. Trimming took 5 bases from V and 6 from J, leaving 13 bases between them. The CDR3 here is CASSGLGGQTQYF. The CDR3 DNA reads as TGTGCCAGCAGTGGCCTGGGTGGACAGACCCAGTACTTC.

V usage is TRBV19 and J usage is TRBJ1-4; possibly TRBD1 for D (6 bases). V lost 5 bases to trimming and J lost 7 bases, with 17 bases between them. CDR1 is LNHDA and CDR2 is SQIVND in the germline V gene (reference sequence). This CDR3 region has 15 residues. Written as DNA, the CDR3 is TGTGCCAGTAGTTCCCACTGGACAGAGACTGAAAAACTGTTTTTT. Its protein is CASSSHWTETEKLFF. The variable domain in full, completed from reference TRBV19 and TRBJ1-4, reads DGGITQSPKYLFRKEGQNVTLSCEQNLNHDAMYWYRQDPGQGLRLIYYSQIVNDFQKGDIAEGYSVSREKKESFPLTVTSAQKNPTAFYLCASSSHWTETEKLFFGSGTQLSVL.

For the CDR3, the DNA is TGTGCCAGCAGTGTAGACAGGGGGCCTTACAATGAGCAGTTCTTC. The encoded protein is CASSVDRGPYNEQFF. The V gene is TRBV6-4, the J gene TRBJ2-1; the match to TRBD1 covers 10 bases. After removal of 4 bases from V and 4 bases from J, the junction contained 4 bases not matched to a gene. Looked up from germline, CDR1 is MRHNA and CDR2 is SNTAGT. The CDR3 sequence is 15 residues long.

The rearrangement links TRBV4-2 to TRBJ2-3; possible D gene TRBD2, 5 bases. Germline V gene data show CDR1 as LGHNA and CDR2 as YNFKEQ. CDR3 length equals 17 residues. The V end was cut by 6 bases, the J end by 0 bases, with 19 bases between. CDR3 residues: CASRERAVASSTDTQYF. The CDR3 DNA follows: TGTGCCAGCAGAGAGAGGGCGGTAGCGTCTAGCACAGATACGCAGTATTTT.

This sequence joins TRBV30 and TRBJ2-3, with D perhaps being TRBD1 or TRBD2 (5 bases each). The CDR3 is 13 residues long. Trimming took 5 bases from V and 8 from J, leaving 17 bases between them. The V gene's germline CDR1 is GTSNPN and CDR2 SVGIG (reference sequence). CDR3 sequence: CAWGRGAGGTQYF. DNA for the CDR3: TGTGCCTGGGGGAGAGGGGCGGGCGGTACGCAGTATTTT.

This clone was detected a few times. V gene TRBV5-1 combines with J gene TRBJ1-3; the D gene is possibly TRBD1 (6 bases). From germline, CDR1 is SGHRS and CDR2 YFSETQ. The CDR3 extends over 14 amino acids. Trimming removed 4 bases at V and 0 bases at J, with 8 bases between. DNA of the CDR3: TGCGCCAGCAGCCGGGACACCTCTGGAAACACCATATATTTT. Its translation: CASSRDTSGNTIYF.

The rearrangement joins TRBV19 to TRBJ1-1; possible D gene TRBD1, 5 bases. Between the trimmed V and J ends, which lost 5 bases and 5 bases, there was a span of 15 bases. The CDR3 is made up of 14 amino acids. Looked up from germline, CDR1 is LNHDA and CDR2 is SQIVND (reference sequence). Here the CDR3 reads CASSLRDAGTEAFF. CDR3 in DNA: TGTGCCAGTAGTCTTCGGGACGCCGGGACTGAAGCTTTCTTT.

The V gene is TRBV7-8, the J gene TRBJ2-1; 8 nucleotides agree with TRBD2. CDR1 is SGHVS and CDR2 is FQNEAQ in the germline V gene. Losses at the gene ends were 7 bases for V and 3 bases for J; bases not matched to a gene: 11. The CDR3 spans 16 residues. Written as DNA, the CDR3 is TGTGCCAGCACCGAGGGGGGCGGGAGGTTCTACAATGAGCAGTTCTTC. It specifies CASTEGGGRFYNEQFF.

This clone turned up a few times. In DNA, the CDR3 is TGTGCCAGCAGCCCTCAGGGGGGTCTAGGGTATGAGCAGTTCTTC. Its translation: CASSPQGGLGYEQFF. The gene calls are TRBV14 and TRBJ2-1, with TRBD1 as a possible D gene (7 bases). The germline gives CDR1 SGHDN, CDR2 FVKESK. Trimming removed 4 bases from V and 8 bases from J, with 18 bases in between. The CDR3 length is 15 residues.

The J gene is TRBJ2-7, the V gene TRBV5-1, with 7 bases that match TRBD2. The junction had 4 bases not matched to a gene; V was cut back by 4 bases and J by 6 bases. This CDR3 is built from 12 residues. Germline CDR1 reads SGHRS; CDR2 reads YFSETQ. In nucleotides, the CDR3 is TGCGCCAGCAGCGGCGGGGGAGCCGAGCAGTACTTC. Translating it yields CASSGGGAEQYF.

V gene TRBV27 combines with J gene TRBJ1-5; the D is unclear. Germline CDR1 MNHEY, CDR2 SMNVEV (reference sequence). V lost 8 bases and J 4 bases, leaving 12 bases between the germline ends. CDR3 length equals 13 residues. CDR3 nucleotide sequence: TGTGCCAGCGCCTCCCAAGGGAATCAGCCCCAGCATTTT. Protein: CASASQGNQPQHF.

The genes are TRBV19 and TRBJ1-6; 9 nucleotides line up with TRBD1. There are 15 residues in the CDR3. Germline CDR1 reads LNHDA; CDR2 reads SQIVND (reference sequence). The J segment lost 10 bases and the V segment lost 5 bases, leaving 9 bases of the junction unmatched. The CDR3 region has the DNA TGTGCCAGTAGTGGAATAGGACAGGGGATGTCACCCCTCCACTTT. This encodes CASSGIGQGMSPLHF.